Presented here are 7 T cell receptor beta chains from one specimen sequenced in a study of cytomegalovirus exposure and HLA in healthy donors. With 60 Vbeta and 13 Jbeta primers, the PCR was carried out. Clones were sequenced by immunoSEQ multiplex PCR, and TCRdb holds only the in-frame ones, with some missing. Altogether 110,000 to 150,000 clones are present, 75% to 80% being singletons, with the ten largest covering 4.9%. Sequenced sample: PBMCs. The receptors here all came from a woman in her forties or fifties in good health and CMV-seronegative.

This clone was counted a single time. The chain links TRBV5-1 to TRBJ2-3; 10 bases line up with TRBD2. V shed 7 bases, J shed 0 bases, and the junction held 8 bases outside the gene matches. The CDR3 is made up of 16 amino acids. The germline gives CDR1 SGHRS, CDR2 YFSETQ. CDR3 bases: TGCGCCAGCGGAGGAGCTAGCGGGGGTAGCACAGATACGCAGTATTTT. As protein: CASGGASGGSTDTQYF.

This CDR3 reads CASSFWGRGGGYTF. The CDR3 bases are TGTGCCAGCAGCTTTTGGGGAAGAGGGGGTGGCTACACCTTC. V and J are TRBV5-8 and TRBJ1-2; D possibly corresponds to TRBD1 (6 bases). V dropped 2 bases and J dropped 7 bases, with 15 bases sitting between them. Looked up from germline, CDR1 is SGHTS and CDR2 is YDEGEE. CDR3 length equals 14 residues.

The CDR3 DNA is TGTGCCATCAGCCGGGACAAGAACACTGAAGCTTTCTTT. Translated, it gives CAISRDKNTEAFF. The chain joins TRBV10-3 to TRBJ1-1, with D perhaps matching TRBD1 (6 bases). CDR3 length equals 13 residues. Per the germline V gene, CDR1 is ENHRY and CDR2 is SYGVKD. Trimming took 6 bases from V and 1 from J, leaving 9 bases between them.

This clone was seen more than once but under ten times. J is TRBJ2-2 and V is TRBV4-2, with D possibly TRBD1 on 6 matching bases. The germline V and J ends were trimmed by 1 base and 2 bases, with 8 bases remaining between them. Germline loops: CDR1 LGHNA, CDR2 YNFKEQ. The CDR3 totals 15 residues. CDR3 in DNA: TGTGCCAGCAGCCAAGTACAGGGAAACACCGGGGAGCTGTTTTTT. Translation: CASSQVQGNTGELFF.

The chain carries TRBV7-2 and TRBJ1-5; possible D gene TRBD1, 6 bases. V shed 3 bases and J shed 7 bases, with 13 bases lying between them. There are 14 residues in the CDR3. The germline V gene encodes CDR1 SGHTA and CDR2 FQGNSA. CDR3 nucleotide sequence: TGTGCCAGCAGCTTGATGCAGGGGAACCAGCCCCAGCATTTT. Residues: CASSLMQGNQPQHF.

This chain joins TRBV6-5 and TRBJ1-1; no clear D. V lost 4 bases and J lost 1, with 16 bases in between. In germline, CDR1 is MNHEY, CDR2 SVGAGI. This CDR3 is built from 16 residues. The CDR3 is CASSSPGRRANTEAFF. The CDR3 coding sequence is TGTGCCAGCAGTTCCCCCGGGAGGAGGGCGAACACTGAAGCTTTCTTT.

The chain joins TRBV5-4 to TRBJ1-6; TRBD1 agrees at 9 bases. Per germline, CDR1 SGHNT and CDR2 YYREEE (reference sequence). This CDR3 has 15 amino acids. V shed 3 bases and J 6 bases; nucleotides not matched to a gene: 4. The CDR3 sequence is CASSSGQGINSPLHF. The CDR3 DNA sequence: TGTGCCAGCAGCTCCGGACAGGGGATTAATTCACCCCTCCACTTT.